The rows below give T cell receptor beta chains drawn from one sample of a study of control samples from healthy donors and cancer patients. Some clones are missing from TCRdb's copy, which holds only in-frame ones; the method was immunoSEQ multiplex PCR. In the table there are under 450,000 clones, approximately 90% of which are singletons. Material for sequencing was PBMCs. All receptors come from a man aged 35-49 years with head and neck cancer. The CDR3 runs from the conserved cysteine through the conserved F or W.

v_call: TRBV27; cdr3_aa: CASRGGADTQYF
v_call: TRBV9; cdr3_aa: CASSVAPETGNTIYF
v_call: TRBV18; cdr3_aa: CASSSGQGYEQYF
v_call: TRBV6-5; cdr3_aa: CATAPWAAQETQYF
v_call: TRBV5-8; cdr3_aa: CASSLSLGAGNTEAFF
v_call: TRBV6-4; cdr3_aa: CASSERSIRGYTF
v_call: TRBV11-2; cdr3_aa: CASSPRATIANTEAFF
v_call: TRBV15; cdr3_aa: CATSSRDETQYF
v_call: TRBV2; cdr3_aa: CASSDNREGTGELFF
v_call: TRBV27; cdr3_aa: CASSPGTGGKETQYF
v_call: TRBV6-5; cdr3_aa: CASSYRLGGETQYF
v_call: TRBV25-1; cdr3_aa: CASSEFLAGTGSEQYF
v_call: TRBV9; cdr3_aa: CASKGQTAGANVLTF
v_call: TRBV3-1/TRBV3-2; cdr3_aa: CASSQEVREEKLFF
v_call: TRBV19; cdr3_aa: CASSMGRDRVHQPQHF
v_call: TRBV23-1; cdr3_aa: CASDLPLSGQPLDYTF
v_call: TRBV2; cdr3_aa: CASSGGEGGYTF
v_call: TRBV12-3/TRBV12-4; cdr3_aa: CASSLMAGGGYTF
v_call: TRBV18; cdr3_aa: CASSPGDLNTEAFF
v_call: TRBV29-1; cdr3_aa: CSVDRGRGNTEAFF
v_call: TRBV24-1; cdr3_aa: CATSDSTSGAYNEQFF
v_call: TRBV7-9; cdr3_aa: CASSLAEGWGTLMGETQYF
v_call: TRBV3-1/TRBV3-2; cdr3_aa: CASSSLVPGQGFYGYTF
v_call: TRBV5-4; cdr3_aa: CASSLGGLNTEAFF
v_call: TRBV15; cdr3_aa: CATSRRTHSGANVLTF
v_call: TRBV7-2; cdr3_aa: CASSRGGAGGELFF
v_call: TRBV4-1; cdr3_aa: CASSQGMGTYEQYF
v_call: TRBV19; cdr3_aa: CASSTMTGIRAQPQHF
v_call: TRBV6-5; cdr3_aa: CASRGGTGELFF
v_call: TRBV7-3; cdr3_aa: CASSSDRGSGYTF
v_call: TRBV6-6; cdr3_aa: CASSPYRVKNTEAFF
v_call: TRBV7-2; cdr3_aa: CASSVQVGGSVHEQYF
v_call: TRBV15; cdr3_aa: CATGPVAGQSTDTQYF
v_call: TRBV5-8; cdr3_aa: CASSTGVSSYNEQFF
v_call: TRBV9; cdr3_aa: CASSVEDTGELFF
v_call: TRBV27; cdr3_aa: CASSLEGYEQYF
v_call: TRBV29-1; cdr3_aa: CSVVEGSGPQQYF
v_call: TRBV4-1; cdr3_aa: CASSQQETETQYF
v_call: TRBV6-6; cdr3_aa: CASSLRGESDEQYF
v_call: TRBV6-5; cdr3_aa: CASSGGGETQYF
v_call: TRBV5-6; cdr3_aa: CASSEPGQAGEKLFF
v_call: TRBV28; cdr3_aa: CASTSAGRREKLFF
v_call: TRBV7-3; cdr3_aa: CASSMGHSTDTQYF